The clone carrying this TCR beta chain has at least ten counts. Its target is unknown. CDR1 is SGHTA, CDR2 FQGTGA, per germline. Deletions cut 4 bases from V and 5 bases from J, with 21 bases between. The CDR3 length is 16 residues. This sample stems from a study of T cells in Graves' hyperthyroidism and ophthalmopathy. RNA transcripts provided the source from which TCR beta CDR3 regions were amplified. The study used the HTBI primer set for a first-round RT-PCR of the TCR CDR3. TCRdb independently ran MiXCR on the multiplex PCR reads; one entry per CDR3 protein. The sample lists about 360,000 distinct CDR3 sequences, around 14% occurring once. Study conclusions and caveats: Most expanded thyroid clonotypes above 0.001 recurred in blood.

Patients aged 18 to 65 had newly diagnosed hyperthyroidism that had lasted under 2 months. V is TRBV7-3 and J is TRBJ2-7; the D gene is possibly TRBD2 (7 bases). The sample consisted of blood. The TCR was taken from a woman aged 18-30 years with Graves' hyperthyroidism. CDR3 in amino acids: CASSYRGGGAVHEQYF. The CDR3 DNA sequence: TGTGCCAGCAGCTACCGAGGGGGGGGCGCGGTCCACGAGCAGTACTTC.